The 32 T cell receptor beta chains below all came from one sample that was sequenced in a study of T cells in Graves' hyperthyroidism and ophthalmopathy. TCR beta CDR3 regions were amplified from RNA. When the TCR CDR3 underwent first-round RT-PCR, the HTBI primer set was used. TCRdb processed the multiplex PCR reads anew with MiXCR; each CDR3 protein has one entry. The data contain hundreds of thousands of distinct CDR3 sequences, about a fifth of them singletons. The sequenced material came from blood. These receptors were collected from a man aged 25 to 40 with Graves' ophthalmopathy.

Only a few counts were recorded for this clonotype. The J gene is TRBJ2-7, the V gene TRBV27, with D possibly being TRBD1 or TRBD2 (5 bases each). The ends were cut back, 4 bases at V and 2 bases at J, with 12 bases in the middle. Looked up from germline, CDR1 is MNHEY and CDR2 is SMNVEV (reference sequence). CDR3 length: 14 residues. CDR3 sequence (DNA): TGTGCCAGCAGTTATATGGGGGAAACCTACGAGCAGTACTTC. Translated: CASSYMGETYEQYF.

The chain combines TRBV12-3 or TRBV12-4 with TRBJ1-1; D remains unclear. Trimming removed 7 bases at V and 0 bases at J, with 9 bases between. The CDR3 extends over 13 amino acids. The CDR3 sequence is CASIQNMNTEAFF. The DNA for the CDR3 is TGTGCCAGCATCCAGAACATGAACACTGAAGCTTTCTTT.

This clonotype was detected only a few times. The V call is TRBV5-1, the J call TRBJ2-3; TRBD2 matches at 15 bases. V lost 4 bases and J lost 5; bases outside the gene matches: 11. CDR1 SGHRS and CDR2 YFSETQ come from the germline V gene. This CDR3 region has 18 residues. This CDR3 reads CASSPAVGLAGGRDTQYF. The CDR3, as DNA: TGCGCCAGCAGCCCTGCCGTGGGACTAGCGGGAGGTAGAGATACGCAGTATTTT.

This clonotype occurred many times. The chain has TRBV7-8 and TRBJ2-7, with 8 bases that match TRBD1. This CDR3 spans 17 amino acids. Trimming took 1 base from V and 3 from J; bases not matched to a gene: 11. Germline loops: CDR1 SGHVS, CDR2 FQNEAQ. CDR3: CASSLVSGGSFYYEQYF. CDR3 coding DNA: TGTGCCAGCAGCTTAGTATCAGGGGGCTCTTTCTACTACGAGCAGTACTTC.

This clonotype was found a few times. The genes are TRBV7-3 and TRBJ2-2, with a possible D match to TRBD1 (6 bases). Germline CDR1 SGHTA, CDR2 FQGTGA. There are 14 residues in the CDR3. V lost 6 bases to trimming and J lost 3 bases, with 11 bases between them. CDR3 region: CASSISGDTGELFF. The CDR3 bases are TGTGCCAGCAGTATTTCAGGGGACACCGGGGAGCTGTTTTTT. The full variable domain, with the rest looked up from reference TRBV7-3 and TRBJ2-2, is GAGVSQTPSNKVTEKGKYVELRCDPISGHTALYWYRQSLGQGPEFLIYFQGTGAADDSGLPNDRFFAVRPEGSVSTLKIQRTERGDSAVYLCASSISGDTGELFFGEGSRLTVL.

This clonotype was recorded a few times. The chain joins TRBV28 to TRBJ1-5; D gene uncertain. Germline CDR1 reads MDHEN; CDR2 reads SYDVKM. V lost 6 bases and J 7 bases, leaving 10 bases between the germline ends. The CDR3 runs to 12 residues. The CDR3 region has the DNA TGTGCCAGCAGGGAAGGGTCCCAGCCCCAGCATTTT. Translated: CASREGSQPQHF.

The sample holds a few counts of this clonotype. The chain uses TRBV6-2 or TRBV6-3 and TRBJ2-4; tentative D call: TRBD2 (7 bases). Trimming removed 0 bases at V and 2 bases at J, with 8 bases between. The CDR3 loop spans 15 amino acids. Germline assignment: CDR1 MNHEY and CDR2 SVGEGT. The CDR3 DNA reads TGTGCCAGCAGTTACTCGGGGGGGCCCAAAAACATTCAGTACTTC. This translates into CASSYSGGPKNIQYF.

A few counts support this clonotype. The chain has TRBV19 and TRBJ1-1, with D hard to call. The V and J ends lost 8 bases and 4 bases respectively, with 14 bases between them. Germline CDR1 reads LNHDA; CDR2 reads SQIVND (reference sequence). The CDR3 runs 13 residues. CDR3 protein: CASGRALATEAFF. DNA of the CDR3: TGTGCCAGTGGGCGGGCATTGGCCACTGAAGCTTTCTTT.

This clonotype has more than one count but fewer than ten. The CDR3 loop reads CASSLLRLFYEQYF. CDR3 DNA sequence: TGTGCCAGCAGTTTACTGAGACTTTTCTACGAGCAGTACTTC. The rearrangement links TRBV28 to TRBJ2-7; D not resolved. In germline, CDR1 is MDHEN, CDR2 SYDVKM. CDR3 length: 14 amino acids. Trimming shortened V by 2 bases and J by 3 bases, and 11 bases separated the two germline ends.

The V gene is TRBV19, the J gene TRBJ2-1; D assignment may be TRBD1 or TRBD2 (6 bases each). The CDR3 has 16 amino acids. Trimming took off 9 bases at V and 1 base at J, with 19 bases between the two ends. Germline V CDR1 and CDR2: LNHDA, SQIVND (reference sequence). Written as DNA, the CDR3 is TGTGCCAGGGGGGGCGTAAAAGGTCGATCCTACAATGAGCAGTTCTTC. The encoded protein is CARGGVKGRSYNEQFF.

The V and J genes are TRBV28 and TRBJ2-7, with D maybe TRBD2 (6 bases). The CDR3 is made up of 16 amino acids. V lost 2 bases and J 0 bases, leaving 14 bases between the germline ends. Germline V gene sequence: CDR1 MDHEN, CDR2 SYDVKM. CDR3 loop: CASSLGGTASSYEQYF. DNA for the CDR3: TGTGCCAGCAGTTTAGGGGGGACGGCAAGCTCCTACGAGCAGTACTTC.

The chain carries TRBV5-1 and TRBJ2-7, with 10 nucleotides matching TRBD1. Losses at the gene ends were 9 bases for V and 2 bases for J; bases not matched to a gene: 5. The CDR3 runs 13 residues. CDR1 is SGHRS and CDR2 is YFSETQ in the germline V gene. The CDR3 sequence: CANRTGGAYEQYF. CDR3 bases: TGCGCCAACCGGACAGGGGGTGCCTACGAGCAGTACTTC. Combining the CDR3 with reference TRBV5-1 and TRBJ2-7 gives the whole variable domain KAGVTQTPRYLIKTRGQQVTLSCSPISGHRSVSWYQQTPGQGLQFLFEYFSETQRNKGNFPGRFSGRQFSNSRSEMNVSTLELGDSALYLCANRTGGAYEQYFGPGTRLTVT.

At least ten counts were recorded for this clonotype. The chain is built from TRBV28 and TRBJ2-7; a possible D gene is TRBD1 (5 bases). CDR1 is MDHEN and CDR2 is SYDVKM in the germline V gene. Trimming took 6 bases from V and 3 from J, leaving 9 bases between them. This CDR3 has 12 residues. The CDR3 here is CASSPGHYEQYF. In DNA form, the CDR3 reads TGTGCCAGCAGCCCCGGACACTACGAGCAGTACTTC.

This rearrangement joins TRBV6-1 to TRBJ1-4; 7 bases map to TRBD1. The CDR3 has 14 residues. V lost 8 bases to trimming and J lost 3 bases; unmatched junction nucleotides: 6. Germline V gene sequence: CDR1 MNHNS, CDR2 SASEGT. The CDR3 bases are TGTGCCAGCGCCAGGGGGGGCTCTAATGAAAAACTGTTTTTT. Its protein is CASARGGSNEKLFF.

The chain is built from TRBV19 and TRBJ2-1; 7 bases are shared with TRBD1. This CDR3 is built from 15 residues. The trim removed 3 bases at V and 9 bases at J, leaving 11 bases unmatched. Looked up from germline, CDR1 is LNHDA and CDR2 is SQIVND (reference sequence). Written as DNA, the CDR3 is TGTGCCAGTAGTATTCGGCAGGGGGTTGGAAGTGAGCAGTTCTTC. This gives the protein CASSIRQGVGSEQFF.

This clonotype has a handful of counts. The chain is built from TRBV6-1 and TRBJ1-3; D ambiguous. V gave up 7 bases and J gave up 4 bases, with 8 bases separating them. Germline CDR1 is MNHNS and CDR2 is SASEGT. The CDR3 length is 12 residues. DNA for the CDR3: TGTGCCAGCACCCTCGCGGGAAACACCATATATTTT. Amino acid sequence: CASTLAGNTIYF.

This clonotype was seen at least ten times. The chain recombines TRBV12-3 or TRBV12-4 with TRBJ1-4; 9 bases agree with TRBD1. The CDR3 spans 19 residues. Unmatched junction bases numbered 18, after V lost 6 bases and J lost 4 bases. The CDR3, as DNA: TGTGCCAGCAGACACCATCATGAGACAGGGGGAAAGGGTAATGAAAAACTGTTTTTT. Amino acid sequence: CASRHHHETGGKGNEKLFF.

This clonotype was recorded at least ten times. This rearrangement joins TRBV28 to TRBJ2-1; possibly TRBD1 for D (6 bases). This CDR3 has 13 residues. Per the germline V gene, CDR1 is MDHEN and CDR2 is SYDVKM. The V end lost 6 bases, the J end lost 4 bases, and 10 bases lay between the germline ends. Here the CDR3 DNA reads TGTGCCAGCAGCGAAGGACAGTACAATGAGCAGTTCTTC. Residues: CASSEGQYNEQFF.

On this clonotype: Just one base apart from a much larger clone, this may be a read error. The chain uses TRBV28 and TRBJ1-1; the D gene is possibly TRBD1 (5 bases). Germline values: CDR1 MDHEN, CDR2 SYDVKM. Trimming shortened V by 6 bases and J by 2 bases, and 13 bases separated the two germline ends. This CDR3 is 14 amino acids long. CDR3 nucleotide sequence: TGTGCCAGCAGGTTTTCAGGGACTAACACTGAAGCTTTCTTT. Encoded protein: CASRFSGTNTEAFF.

This clonotype was seen at least ten times. The V gene is TRBV28, the J gene TRBJ1-1, with D possibly matching TRBD1 (6 bases). Germline V gene data show CDR1 as MDHEN and CDR2 as SYDVKM. This CDR3 comprises 17 residues. V gave up 5 bases and J gave up 0 bases, with 19 bases separating them. The CDR3 DNA sequence: TGTGCCAGCAGTCTCGGACAGAGGAGGACGATGAACACTGAAGCTTTCTTT. Protein product: CASSLGQRRTMNTEAFF.

This clonotype was counted ten times or more. V usage is TRBV5-1 and J usage is TRBJ2-1, with TRBD2 as a possible D gene (6 bases). CDR1 is SGHRS, CDR2 YFSETQ, per germline. Trimming took off 4 bases at V and 6 bases at J, with 14 bases between the two ends. This CDR3 spans 14 amino acids. This CDR3 reads CASSQGGSGNEQFF. The DNA for the CDR3 is TGCGCCAGCAGCCAGGGAGGCTCCGGCAATGAGCAGTTCTTC.

The chain joins TRBV4-1 to TRBJ1-5, with no clear D. The CDR3 sequence is 13 residues long. Trimming cost V 4 bases and J 6 bases, with 10 bases left between them. Germline V gives CDR1 MGHRA, CDR2 YSYEKL. CDR3 loop: CASSPSDGQPQHF. CDR3 nucleotide sequence: TGCGCCAGCAGCCCTTCGGATGGTCAGCCCCAGCATTTT.

This clonotype has ten or more counts. The gene calls are TRBV9 and TRBJ1-3; D is uncertain. The CDR3 totals 12 residues. Trimming left V 2 bases short and J 3 bases short, with 3 bases between. Germline CDR1 reads SGDLS; CDR2 reads YYNGEE. CDR3 coding DNA: TGTGCCAGCAGCGTTCGTGGAAACACCATATATTTT. Its protein is CASSVRGNTIYF.

In regard to this clonotype: A much more abundant neighbour one base away suggests this may be a read error. This rearrangement joins TRBV5-1 to TRBJ2-3; 7 positions match TRBD2. Germline CDR1 and CDR2: SGHRS and YFSETQ. The CDR3 runs to 16 residues. The CDR3 sequence: CVSSFGASGSTDTQYF. The CDR3 bases are TGCGTCAGCAGCTTCGGGGCTAGCGGAAGCACAGATACGCAGTATTTT.

This clonotype was detected ten times or more. V usage is TRBV6-2 or TRBV6-3 and J usage is TRBJ2-7, with 8 bases lining up with TRBD2. CDR3 length: 16 residues. V lost 5 bases, J lost 3 bases, and 12 bases stayed unmatched. The germline V gene has CDR1 MNHEY and CDR2 SVGEGT. The CDR3 spells CASSRPGLAGDYEQYF. The CDR3 DNA sequence: TGTGCCAGCAGTCGACCTGGACTAGCAGGGGACTACGAGCAGTACTTC.

The sample holds a few counts of this clonotype. This chain connects TRBV27 to TRBJ1-2; 8 bases are a match to TRBD1. From germline, CDR1 is MNHEY and CDR2 SMNVEV (reference sequence). This CDR3 spans 14 amino acids. V lost 8 bases and J lost 7; bases outside the gene matches: 12. CDR3 nucleotide sequence: TGTGCCAGCTCGCCGGCAGGGGGCGCAGGTGGCTACACCTTC. Residues: CASSPAGGAGGYTF.

This clonotype was counted only a few times. The genes are TRBV28 and TRBJ1-3; tentatively, D is TRBD1 (6 bases). V dropped 7 bases and J dropped 0 bases, with 13 bases sitting between them. This CDR3 has 15 amino acids. Germline V gene lookup returns CDR1 MDHEN and CDR2 SYDVKM. CDR3 sequence (DNA): TGTGCCAGCACCCCCGGACAGTACTCTGGAAACACCATATATTTT. This translates into CASTPGQYSGNTIYF. The variable domain in full, completed from reference TRBV28 and TRBJ1-3, reads DVKVTQSSRYLVKRTGEKVFLECVQDMDHENMFWYRQDPGLGLRLIYFSYDVKMKEKGDIPEGYSVSREKKERFSLILESASTNQTSMYLCASTPGQYSGNTIYFGEGSWLTVV.

The chain uses TRBV7-9 and TRBJ2-5; TRBD2 matches at 9 bases. The CDR3 runs 14 residues. J lost 3 bases, V lost 6 bases, and 5 bases had no gene match. Germline V gene data show CDR1 as SEHNR and CDR2 as FQNEAQ (reference sequence). The CDR3 DNA sequence: TGTGCCAGCAGTCGTAGCGGGGGCGAAGAGACCCAGTACTTC. The encoded protein is CASSRSGGEETQYF.

This clonotype was seen at least ten times. CDR3 sequence reads: CASSPGGGSSYEQYF. The CDR3 coding sequence is TGTGCCAGCAGCCCCGGAGGCGGGTCCTCCTACGAGCAGTACTTC. The J gene is TRBJ2-7, the V gene TRBV9, with a weak D call TRBD2 (5 bases). V gave up 4 bases and J gave up 0 bases, with 14 bases separating them. Germline CDR1 and CDR2: SGDLS and YYNGEE. The CDR3 extends over 15 amino acids.

This chain joins TRBV7-9 and TRBJ2-2; D assignment may be TRBD1 or TRBD2 (5 bases each). Trimming stripped 5 bases from V and 6 bases from J, with 19 bases between. This CDR3 is 16 amino acids long. Germline loops: CDR1 SEHNR, CDR2 FQNEAQ (reference sequence). In DNA, the CDR3 is TGTGCCAGCAGCCCCCTCGAGATGGGGACGTCCGGGGAGCTGTTTTTT. Translating it yields CASSPLEMGTSGELFF.

This clonotype was seen a handful of times. The CDR3, as DNA: TGCAGCGTTGACGGACTAGCGGGAGAGTCCGGGGAGACCCAGTACTTC. This codes for CSVDGLAGESGETQYF. The V gene is TRBV29-1, the J gene TRBJ2-5; TRBD2 agrees at 13 bases. The CDR3 extends over 16 amino acids. Trimming took 3 bases from V and 5 from J; bases not matched to a gene: 9. Germline-derived CDR1 and CDR2 are SQVTM and ANQGSEA.

This clonotype was detected only a few times. The V gene is TRBV20-1, the J gene TRBJ2-3, with D possibly matching TRBD2 (5 bases). Trimming took 3 bases from V and 2 from J, leaving 9 bases between them. The germline CDR1 and CDR2 sequences are DFQATT and SNEGSKA (reference sequence). This CDR3 comprises 13 residues. Here the CDR3 DNA reads TGCAGTGCTAGTGAGAGGGTCACAGATACGCAGTATTTT. It encodes CSASERVTDTQYF.